These 2 T cell receptor beta chains came from one sample sequenced in a study of T cells in Graves' hyperthyroidism and ophthalmopathy. Using RNA transcripts as the source, TCR beta CDR3 regions were amplified. TCR CDR3 regions were first amplified by RT-PCR with HTBI primers. TCRdb reprocessed the multiplex PCR reads with MiXCR, giving one entry per CDR3 protein. There are 270,000 or so distinct CDR3 sequences in the sample; 20% to 30% occur only once, and roughly a quarter lies in the top ten. The source material was blood. These receptors were collected from a man in his forties with Graves' hyperthyroidism that later progressed to Graves' ophthalmopathy.

This clonotype was seen more than once but under ten times. This chain links TRBV29-1 with TRBJ2-4, with a possible D match to TRBD1 (5 bases). Between the trimmed V and J ends, which lost 1 base and 2 bases, there was a span of 24 bases. The CDR3 is made up of 19 amino acids. The germline CDR1 and CDR2 sequences are SQVTM and ANQGSEA. The CDR3 DNA reads TGCAGCGTTGAAGTTTCCCTCAGAACAGGTTATACATCCAAAAACATTCAGTACTTC. It specifies CSVEVSLRTGYTSKNIQYF.

This clonotype has ten or more counts. Written as DNA, the CDR3 is TGTGCCAGCAGTCCCTTGACAGGGTTGGAAAACATTCAGTACTTC. Translated, it gives CASSPLTGLENIQYF. V gene TRBV28 combines with J gene TRBJ2-4; 7 bases line up with TRBD1. This CDR3 is built from 15 residues. Trimming took 5 bases from V and 5 from J; bases not matched to a gene: 9. The germline V gene encodes CDR1 MDHEN and CDR2 SYDVKM. Together with reference TRBV28 and TRBJ2-4, the CDR3 gives the full variable domain: DVKVTQSSRYLVKRTGEKVFLECVQDMDHENMFWYRQDPGLGLRLIYFSYDVKMKEKGDIPEGYSVSREKKERFSLILESASTNQTSMYLCASSPLTGLENIQYFGAGTRLSVL.